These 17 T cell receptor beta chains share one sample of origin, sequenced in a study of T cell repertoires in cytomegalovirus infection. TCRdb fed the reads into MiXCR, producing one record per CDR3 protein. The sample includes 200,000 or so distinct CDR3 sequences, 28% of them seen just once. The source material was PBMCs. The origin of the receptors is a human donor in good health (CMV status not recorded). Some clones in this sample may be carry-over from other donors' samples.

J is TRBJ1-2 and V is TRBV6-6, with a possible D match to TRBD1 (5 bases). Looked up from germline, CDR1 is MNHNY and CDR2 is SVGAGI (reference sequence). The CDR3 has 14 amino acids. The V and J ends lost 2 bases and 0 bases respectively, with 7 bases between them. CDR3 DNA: TGTGCCAGCAGTTACACGGGGGCTAACTATGGCTACACCTTC. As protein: CASSYTGANYGYTF.

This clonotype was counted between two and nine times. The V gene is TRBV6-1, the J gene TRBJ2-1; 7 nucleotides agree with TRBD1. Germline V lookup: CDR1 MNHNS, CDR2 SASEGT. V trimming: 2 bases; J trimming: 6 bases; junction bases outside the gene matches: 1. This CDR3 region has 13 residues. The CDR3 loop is CASSETGANEQFF. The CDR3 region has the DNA TGTGCCAGCAGTGAAACAGGGGCCAATGAGCAGTTCTTC.

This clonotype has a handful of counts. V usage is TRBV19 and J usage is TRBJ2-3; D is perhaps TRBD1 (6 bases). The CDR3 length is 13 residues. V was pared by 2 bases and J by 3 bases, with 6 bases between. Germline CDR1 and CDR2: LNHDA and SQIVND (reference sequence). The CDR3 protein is CASSIQGTDTQYF. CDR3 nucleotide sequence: TGTGCCAGTAGTATACAGGGGACAGATACGCAGTATTTT.

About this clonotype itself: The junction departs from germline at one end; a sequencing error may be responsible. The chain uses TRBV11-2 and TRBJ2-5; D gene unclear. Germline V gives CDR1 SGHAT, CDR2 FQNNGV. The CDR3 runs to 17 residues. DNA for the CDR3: TGTGCCAGCAGCCTCTCCGGTAGTCAGTTTCGCCAAGAGACCCGGTACTTC. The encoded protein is CASSLSGSQFRQETRYF.

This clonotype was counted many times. The CDR3 nucleotides read TGTGCCAGCAGCTTACCTTCGGGGCCGACAGATACGCAGTATTTT. This sequence encodes CASSLPSGPTDTQYF. The chain uses TRBV7-2 and TRBJ2-3; either TRBD1 or TRBD2 may supply D (5 bases each). Germline V CDR1 and CDR2: SGHTA, FQGNSA. V was pared by 2 bases and J by 3 bases, with 12 bases between. The CDR3 is 15 residues long.

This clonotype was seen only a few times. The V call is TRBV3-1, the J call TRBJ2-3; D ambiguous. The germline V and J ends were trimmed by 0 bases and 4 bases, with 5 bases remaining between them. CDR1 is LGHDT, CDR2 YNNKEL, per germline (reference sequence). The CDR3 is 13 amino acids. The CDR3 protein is CASSQDRADTQYF. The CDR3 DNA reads TGTGCCAGCAGCCAAGATCGGGCAGATACGCAGTATTTT.

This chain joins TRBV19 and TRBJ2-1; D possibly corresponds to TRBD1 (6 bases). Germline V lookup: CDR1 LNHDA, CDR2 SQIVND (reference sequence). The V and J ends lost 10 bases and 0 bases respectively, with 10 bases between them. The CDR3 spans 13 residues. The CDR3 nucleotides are TGTGCCACCTCGGACAGCTCCTACAATGAGCAGTTCTTC. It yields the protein CATSDSSYNEQFF.

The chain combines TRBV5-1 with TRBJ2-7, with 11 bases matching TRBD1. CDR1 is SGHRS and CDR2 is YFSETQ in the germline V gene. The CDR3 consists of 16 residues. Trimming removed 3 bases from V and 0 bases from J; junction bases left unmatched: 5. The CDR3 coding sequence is TGCGCCAGCAGCTCTTGGACAGGGGGCTCCTCCTACGAGCAGTACTTC. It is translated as CASSSWTGGSSYEQYF.

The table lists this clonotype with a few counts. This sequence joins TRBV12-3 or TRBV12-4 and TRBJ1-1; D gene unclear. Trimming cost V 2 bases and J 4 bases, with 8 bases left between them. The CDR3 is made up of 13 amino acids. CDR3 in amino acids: CASSLTASTEAFF. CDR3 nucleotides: TGTGCCAGCAGTTTAACAGCTAGCACTGAAGCTTTCTTT.

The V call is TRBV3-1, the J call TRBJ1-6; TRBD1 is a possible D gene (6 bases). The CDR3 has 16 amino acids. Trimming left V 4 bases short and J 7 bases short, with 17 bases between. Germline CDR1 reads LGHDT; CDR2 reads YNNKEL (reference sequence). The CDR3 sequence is CASSLQAGVGNSPLHF. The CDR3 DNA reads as TGTGCCAGCAGCCTCCAGGCAGGGGTAGGAAATTCACCCCTCCACTTT. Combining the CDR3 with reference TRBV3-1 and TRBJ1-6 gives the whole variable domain DTAVSQTPKYLVTQMGNDKSIKCEQNLGHDTMYWYKQDSKKFLKIMFSYNNKELIINETVPNRFSPKSPDKAHLNLHINSLELGDSAVYFCASSLQAGVGNSPLHFGNGTRLTVT.

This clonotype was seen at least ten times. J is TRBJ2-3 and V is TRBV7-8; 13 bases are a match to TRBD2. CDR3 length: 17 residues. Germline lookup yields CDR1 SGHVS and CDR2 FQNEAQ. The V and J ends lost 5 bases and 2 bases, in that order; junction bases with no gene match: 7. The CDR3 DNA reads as TGTGCCAGCAGCACCGGACTAGCGGGGGCCTACACAGATACGCAGTATTTT. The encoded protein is CASSTGLAGAYTDTQYF.

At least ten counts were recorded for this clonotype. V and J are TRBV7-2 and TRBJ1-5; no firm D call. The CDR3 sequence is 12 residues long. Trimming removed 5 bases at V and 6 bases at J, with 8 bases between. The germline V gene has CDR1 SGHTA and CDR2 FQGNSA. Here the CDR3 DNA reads TGTGCCAGCAGCCGACCCGGTCAGCCCCAGCATTTT. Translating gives CASSRPGQPQHF.

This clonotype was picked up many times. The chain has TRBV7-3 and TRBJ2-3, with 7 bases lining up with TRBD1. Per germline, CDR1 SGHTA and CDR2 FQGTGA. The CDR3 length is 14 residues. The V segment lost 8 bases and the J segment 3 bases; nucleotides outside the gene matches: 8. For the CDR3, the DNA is TGTGCCAGCTCATACAGGGGTCCGACAGATACGCAGTATTTT. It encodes CASSYRGPTDTQYF.

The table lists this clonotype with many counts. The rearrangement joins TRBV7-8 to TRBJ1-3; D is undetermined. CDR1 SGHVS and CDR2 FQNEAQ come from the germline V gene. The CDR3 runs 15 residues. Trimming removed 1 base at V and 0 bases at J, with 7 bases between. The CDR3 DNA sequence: TGTGCCAGCAGCTTAGACCACACCTCTGGAAACACCATATATTTT. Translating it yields CASSLDHTSGNTIYF.

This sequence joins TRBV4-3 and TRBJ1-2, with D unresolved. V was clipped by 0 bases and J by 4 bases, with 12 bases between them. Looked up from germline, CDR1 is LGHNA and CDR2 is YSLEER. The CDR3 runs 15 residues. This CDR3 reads CASSQDEQVGYGYTF. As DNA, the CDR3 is TGCGCCAGCAGCCAAGATGAGCAGGTCGGCTATGGCTACACCTTC.

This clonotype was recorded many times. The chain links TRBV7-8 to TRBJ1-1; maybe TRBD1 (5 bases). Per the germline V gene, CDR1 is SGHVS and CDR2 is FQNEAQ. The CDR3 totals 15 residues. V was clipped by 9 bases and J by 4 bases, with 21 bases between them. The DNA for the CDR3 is TGTGCCAGTAAGCATAGGGGTCCCGGAGCCACTGAAGCTTTCTTT. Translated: CASKHRGPGATEAFF.

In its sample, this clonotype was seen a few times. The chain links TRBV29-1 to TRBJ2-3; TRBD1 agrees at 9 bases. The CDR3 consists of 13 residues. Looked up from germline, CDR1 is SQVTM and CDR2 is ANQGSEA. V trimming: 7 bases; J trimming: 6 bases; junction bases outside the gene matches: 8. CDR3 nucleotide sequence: TGCAGCGCTTCCCAGGGGACAGGGGATACGCAGTATTTT. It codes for CSASQGTGDTQYF.